The T cell receptor beta chain described here comes from a study of CD8 T cells in Susac syndrome. Whole-study results and caveats: The authors acknowledged that their TCR sequencing and HLA analysis involved a relatively small number of individuals.

V was shortened by 5 bases and J by 5 bases, with 12 bases between the two germline ends. CDR3 size: 13 residues. Germline-derived CDR1 and CDR2 are MNHEY and SVGEGT. RNA, at roughly 0.45 to 1 ug, was reverse transcribed with random hexamers. Amplification of TCR beta CDR3 by immunoSEQ multiplex PCR spanned 54 Vbeta and 13 Jbeta. TCRdb independently ran MiXCR on the immunoSEQ multiplex PCR reads; one entry per CDR3 protein. The sample has some 260,000 distinct CDR3 sequences; about 85% are singletons. CD8+ and CD4+ T cells taken from blood had their TCR beta sequenced. While CD8+ and CD4+ T cells were isolated negatively, TEMRA cells were enriched by FACS. About this clonotype: Its antigen remains unidentified.

The specimen sequenced was CD8+ T cells from PBMCs. This TCR came from a human donor with multiple sclerosis. The J gene is TRBJ2-5, the V gene TRBV6-2 or TRBV6-3; tentative D call: TRBD1 (6 bases). CDR3 sequence reads: CASSDRWGETQYF. The CDR3 DNA reads TGTGCCAGCAGTGACAGGTGGGGGGAGACCCAGTACTTC.